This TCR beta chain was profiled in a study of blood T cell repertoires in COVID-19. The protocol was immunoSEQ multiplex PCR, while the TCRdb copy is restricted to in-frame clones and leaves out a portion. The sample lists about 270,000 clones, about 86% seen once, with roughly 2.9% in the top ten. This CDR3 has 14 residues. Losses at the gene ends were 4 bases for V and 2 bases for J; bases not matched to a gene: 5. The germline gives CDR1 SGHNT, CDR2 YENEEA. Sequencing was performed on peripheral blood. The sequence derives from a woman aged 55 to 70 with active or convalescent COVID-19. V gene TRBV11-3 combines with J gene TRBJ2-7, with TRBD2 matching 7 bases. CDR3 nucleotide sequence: TGTGCCAGCAGCTCGCGGGGGAAGACCTACGAGCAGTACTTC. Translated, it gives CASSSRGKTYEQYF.